These 11 T cell receptor beta chains came from one sample sequenced in a study of T cells after yellow fever vaccination. TCRdb fed the 5' RACE reads into MiXCR, producing one record per CDR3 protein. The sample lists hundreds of thousands of distinct CDR3 sequences, 3% to 4.5% occurring once. The source material was PBMCs, sampled on the day of the yellow fever booster vaccination. These receptors all stem from a man aged 18 to 29 who received the YFV17D yellow fever vaccine.

Here the CDR3 DNA reads TGCAGCGTTACTAAGCGGAGTATCTACACTGAAGCTTTCTTT. This codes for CSVTKRSIYTEAFF. The rearrangement links TRBV29-1 to TRBJ1-1; D unresolved. The germline CDR1 and CDR2 sequences are SQVTM and ANQGSEA. Trimming took off 5 bases at V and 3 bases at J, with 16 bases between the two ends. The CDR3 contains 14 residues.

This clonotype came up many times. This sequence joins TRBV12-3 or TRBV12-4 and TRBJ2-7, with TRBD1 matching over 7 bases. The trim removed 5 bases at V and 2 bases at J, leaving 6 bases unmatched. The CDR3 is 14 amino acids. CDR3 loop: CASSPLQGAYEQYF. CDR3 sequence (DNA): TGTGCCAGCAGTCCCCTCCAGGGGGCCTACGAGCAGTACTTC.

This clonotype was counted ten times or more. The gene calls are TRBV5-6 and TRBJ1-1; no clear D gene. The CDR3 runs 13 residues. V was clipped by 4 bases and J by 0 bases, with 7 bases between them. Germline CDR1 and CDR2: SGHDT and YYEEEE. The CDR3, as DNA: TGTGCCAGCAGCCGCGTCATGAACACTGAAGCTTTCTTT. This encodes CASSRVMNTEAFF.

This clonotype was recorded at least ten times. J is TRBJ1-5 and V is TRBV7-2; no clear D. V lost 8 bases and J lost 4, with 12 bases in between. Germline V gene data show CDR1 as SGHTA and CDR2 as FQGNSA. The CDR3 length is 13 residues. Here the CDR3 reads CASASILNQPQHF. The CDR3 bases are TGTGCCAGCGCTTCTATCCTAAATCAGCCCCAGCATTTT.

This clonotype has at least ten counts. The gene calls are TRBV10-3 and TRBJ2-7, with a possible D match to TRBD1 (6 bases). The germline V gene has CDR1 ENHRY and CDR2 SYGVKD. Trimming removed 10 bases at V and 1 base at J, with 20 bases between. The CDR3 runs to 15 residues. CDR3 sequence: CATLSQGKGSYEQYV. CDR3 bases: TGTGCCACGCTTTCTCAGGGGAAGGGATCCTACGAGCAGTACGTC.

This clonotype has at least ten counts. The gene calls are TRBV20-1 and TRBJ2-1; the match to TRBD2 covers 7 bases. J lost 3 bases, V lost 5 bases, and 10 bases had no gene match. The CDR3 extends over 15 amino acids. Germline values: CDR1 DFQATT, CDR2 SNEGSKA (reference sequence). CDR3: CSAPLAGIDYNEQFF. As DNA, the CDR3 is TGCAGTGCTCCGTTAGCGGGCATAGACTACAATGAGCAGTTCTTC.

This clonotype was observed at least ten times. The chain recombines TRBV6-2 or TRBV6-3 with TRBJ2-5, with a tentative D call TRBD2 (5 bases). The germline V gene encodes CDR1 MNHEY and CDR2 SVGEGT. There are 15 residues in the CDR3. V was shortened by 2 bases and J by 0 bases, with 10 bases between the two germline ends. The DNA for the CDR3 is TGTGCCAGCAGTTACCTCCGGGAACACCAAGAGACCCAGTACTTC. Protein: CASSYLREHQETQYF.

In its sample, this clonotype was seen a few times. This chain uses TRBV28 with TRBJ2-1; the match to TRBD1 covers 10 bases. The CDR3 sequence is 18 residues long. V shed 2 bases, J shed 7 bases, and the junction held 14 bases outside the gene matches. Germline loops: CDR1 MDHEN, CDR2 SYDVKM. CDR3 bases: TGTGCCAGCAGTTTAATAAGCCCGCGACAGGGGGCCTGGAATGAGCAGTTCTTC. As protein: CASSLISPRQGAWNEQFF.

The sample holds many counts of this clonotype. The chain joins TRBV20-1 to TRBJ1-4; the D gene is possibly TRBD1 (6 bases). Germline CDR1 reads DFQATT; CDR2 reads SNEGSKA (reference sequence). CDR3 length: 13 amino acids. V gave up 4 bases and J gave up 0 bases, with 6 bases separating them. The CDR3 spells CSATGATNEKLFF. In DNA, the CDR3 is TGCAGTGCTACAGGGGCAACTAATGAAAAACTGTTTTTT.

The chain employs TRBV6-1 and TRBJ2-7; D is possibly TRBD1 (6 bases). Germline loops: CDR1 MNHNS, CDR2 SASEGT. This CDR3 region has 16 residues. V was trimmed by 4 bases and J by 6 bases, leaving 22 bases between them. CDR3 sequence: CASSGGLNRVLGEQYV. DNA of the CDR3: TGTGCCAGCAGTGGAGGCCTAAACAGGGTTCTAGGCGAGCAGTACGTC.

This clonotype was picked up a small number of times. This chain joins TRBV6-5 and TRBJ2-7; no clear D. The CDR3 length is 11 residues. Trimming left V 1 base short and J 7 bases short, with 5 bases between. CDR1 MNHEY and CDR2 SVGAGI come from the germline V gene. This CDR3 reads CASSYFEEQYF. DNA of the CDR3: TGTGCCAGCAGTTACTTCGAGGAGCAGTACTTC.